The 7 T cell receptor beta chains below all came from one sample that was sequenced in a study of T cells after somatic rescue of genetic block. The repertoire was sequenced with immunoSEQ multiplex PCR; TCRdb's copy has only in-frame clones and lacks some. The sample consists of approximately 110,000 clones, 90% to 95% of them appearing once. The sequenced sample was peripheral blood mononuclear cells (PBMCs). These receptors all stem from a woman younger than 35.

V and J are TRBV29-1 and TRBJ2-5, with 8 bases aligning to TRBD1. This CDR3 is 14 amino acids long. Germline CDR1 reads SQVTM; CDR2 reads ANQGSEA. Trimming cost V 6 bases and J 0 bases; bases outside gene matches: 6. This chain's CDR3 is CSVMTGVNQETQYF. The CDR3 nucleotides read TGCAGCGTCATGACAGGGGTTAACCAAGAGACCCAGTACTTC.

This clone was observed a single time. This chain uses TRBV7-2 with TRBJ1-5; 8 positions match TRBD1. The CDR3 has 14 residues. Germline V gives CDR1 SGHTA, CDR2 FQGNSA. J was trimmed by 2 bases and V by 7 bases; bases with no gene match: 4. CDR3 residues: CASNPTGGNQPQHF. CDR3 DNA: TGTGCCAGCAATCCGACAGGGGGCAATCAGCCCCAGCATTTT.

The chain employs TRBV9 and TRBJ2-5; 8 positions match TRBD2. Germline trimming cut 0 bases from V and 4 bases from J; bases unmatched to any gene: 8. Germline V gene lookup returns CDR1 SGDLS and CDR2 YYNGEE. CDR3 length equals 16 residues. CDR3 loop: CASSVEGSGVLETQYF. The CDR3 nucleotides are TGTGCCAGCAGCGTAGAAGGTAGCGGGGTGTTAGAGACCCAGTACTTC.

This chain links TRBV11-3 with TRBJ2-7; maybe TRBD2 (6 bases). Trimming shortened V by 5 bases and J by 2 bases, and 13 bases separated the two germline ends. CDR3 length: 14 residues. Germline CDR1 SGHNT, CDR2 YENEEA. The CDR3 sequence is CASSGGWGTYEQYF. In DNA form, the CDR3 reads TGTGCCAGCAGCGGGGGGTGGGGTACCTACGAGCAGTACTTC.

This chain connects TRBV9 to TRBJ1-1; 7 bases line up with TRBD1. The germline V gene has CDR1 SGDLS and CDR2 YYNGEE. The CDR3 sequence is 15 residues long. V shed 0 bases and J 1 base; nucleotides not matched to a gene: 3. The CDR3 spells CASSVEGAGNTEAFF. DNA for the CDR3: TGTGCCAGCAGCGTAGAGGGGGCAGGGAACACTGAAGCTTTCTTT.

This sequence joins TRBV19 and TRBJ2-3, with unresolved D. The V end lost 4 bases, the J end lost 6 bases, and 14 bases lay between the germline ends. Per the germline V gene, CDR1 is LNHDA and CDR2 is SQIVND (reference sequence). The CDR3 contains 14 residues. The CDR3 DNA follows: TGTGCCAGTAGTAACCCCCATACCTCCGATACGCAGTATTTT. This sequence encodes CASSNPHTSDTQYF.

This chain uses TRBV7-9 with TRBJ1-6, with D possibly TRBD1 on 5 matching bases. V gave up 4 bases and J gave up 5 bases, with 18 bases separating them. The CDR3 consists of 17 residues. Per the germline V gene, CDR1 is SEHNR and CDR2 is FQNEAQ (reference sequence). The CDR3 coding sequence is TGTGCCAGCAGCTACACTGCCCGGGGGGGAAATAATTCACCCCTCCACTTT. It specifies CASSYTARGGNNSPLHF. Filled out from reference TRBV7-9 and TRBJ1-6, the complete variable domain reads DTGVSQNPRHKITKRGQNVTFRCDPISEHNRLYWYRQTLGQGPEFLTYFQNEAQLEKSRLLSDRFSAERPKGSFSTLEIQRTEQGDSAMYLCASSYTARGGNNSPLHFGNGTRLTVT.